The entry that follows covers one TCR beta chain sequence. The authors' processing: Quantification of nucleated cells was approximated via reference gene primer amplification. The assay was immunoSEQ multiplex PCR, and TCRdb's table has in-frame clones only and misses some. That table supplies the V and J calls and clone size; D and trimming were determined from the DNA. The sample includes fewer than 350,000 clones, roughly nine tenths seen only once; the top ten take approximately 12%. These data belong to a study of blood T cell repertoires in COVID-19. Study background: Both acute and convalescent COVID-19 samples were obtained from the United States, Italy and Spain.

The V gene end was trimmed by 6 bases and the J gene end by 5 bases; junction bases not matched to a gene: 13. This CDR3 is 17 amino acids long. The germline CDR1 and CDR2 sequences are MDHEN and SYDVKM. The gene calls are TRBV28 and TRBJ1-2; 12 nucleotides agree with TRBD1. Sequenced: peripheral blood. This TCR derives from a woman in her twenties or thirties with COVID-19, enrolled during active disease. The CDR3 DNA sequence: TGTGCCAGCAGAACGGGACAGGGGGCGCAGGGCTTGTATGGCTACACCTTC. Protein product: CASRTGQGAQGLYGYTF.